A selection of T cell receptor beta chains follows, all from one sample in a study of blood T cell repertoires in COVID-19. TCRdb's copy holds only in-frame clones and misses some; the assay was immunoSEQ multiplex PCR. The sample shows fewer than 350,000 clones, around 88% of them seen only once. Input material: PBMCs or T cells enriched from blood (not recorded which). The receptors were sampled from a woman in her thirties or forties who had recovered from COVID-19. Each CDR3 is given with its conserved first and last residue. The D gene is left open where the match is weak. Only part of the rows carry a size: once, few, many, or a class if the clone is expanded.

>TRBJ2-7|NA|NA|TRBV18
TGTGCCAGCTCACTTCAGGCGACCGAGCAGTACTTC
CASSLQATEQYF
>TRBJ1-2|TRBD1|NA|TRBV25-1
TGTGCCAGCAGTGCATTAAGGGGGCGTGGAGGCTACACCTTC
CASSALRGRGGYTF
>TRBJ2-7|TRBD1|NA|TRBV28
TGTGCCAGCAGTGAAGTGGGGACAGCCTTATACGAGCAGTACTTC
CASSEVGTALYEQYF
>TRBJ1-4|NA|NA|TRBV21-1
TGTGCCAGCAGCTCCCGACAGGGTGGGTCGGCAACTAATGAAAAACTGTTTTTT
CASSSRQGGSATNEKLFF
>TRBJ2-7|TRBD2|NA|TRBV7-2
TGTGCCAGCAGCTTAGGGACTAGCGGGAGGGTTACCTACGAGCAGTACTTC
CASSLGTSGRVTYEQYF
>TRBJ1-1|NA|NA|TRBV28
TGTGCCAGCAGTCCCGACAGCGCTCAAGCTTTCTTT
CASSPDSAQAFF
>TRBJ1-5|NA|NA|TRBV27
TGTGCCAGCCCGACCGGGGAGAGCAATCAGCCCCAGCATTTT
CASPTGESNQPQHF
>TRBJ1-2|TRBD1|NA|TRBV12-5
TGTGCTAGTGGTTTGGGGCAGGGGGCGATACTCTATGGCTACACCTTC
CASGLGQGAILYGYTF
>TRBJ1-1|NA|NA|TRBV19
TGTGCCAGTAGTATGATCGGGCAGGGTGTCACTGAAGCTTTCTTT
CASSMIGQGVTEAFF
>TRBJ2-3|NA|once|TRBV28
TGTGCCAGCAGTTTACAAGATACTAGCACAGATACGCAGTATTTT
CASSLQDTSTDTQYF
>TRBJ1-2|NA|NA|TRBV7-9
TGTGCCAGCAGCCCGGACAGCCGGTATGGCTACACCTTC
CASSPDSRYGYTF
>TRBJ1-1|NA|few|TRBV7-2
TGTGCCAGCAGCTTACGGGGTCGAGGAGGTGAAGCTTTCTTT
CASSLRGRGGEAFF
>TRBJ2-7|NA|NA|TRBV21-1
TGTGCCAGCAGCAAAGAGCGGCGAGCCCTCTACGAGCAGTACTTC
CASSKERRALYEQYF
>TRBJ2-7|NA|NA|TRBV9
TGTGCCAGCAGCCCTAGCGACTCTACCGGGACCCCTTTTCGAGGGCGGCAGTACTTC
CASSPSDSTGTPFRGRQYF
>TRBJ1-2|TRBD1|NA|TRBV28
TGTGCCAGCAGGACCGGGACAGTAAGTTATGGCTACACCTTC
CASRTGTVSYGYTF
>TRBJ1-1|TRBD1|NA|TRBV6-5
TGTGCCAGCAGCGGGACAGTCAACACTGAAGCTTTCTTT
CASSGTVNTEAFF
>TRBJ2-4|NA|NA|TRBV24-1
TGTGCCACCAGTAAAGACTTAGCCAAAAACATTCAGTACTTC
CATSKDLAKNIQYF
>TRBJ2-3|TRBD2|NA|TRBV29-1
TGCAGCGTTCAATTAGCGGGAGGGCCAGGCGATACGCAGTATTTT
CSVQLAGGPGDTQYF
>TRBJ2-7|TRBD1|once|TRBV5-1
TGCGCCAGCAGCTTGGTACAGGGGGCGGGCTACGAGCAGTACTTC
CASSLVQGAGYEQYF